One sample yielded the 4 T cell receptor beta chains listed below, sequenced in a study of T cell responses to AZD1222 COVID-19 vaccine. Method: immunoSEQ multiplex PCR; TCRdb's copy keeps in-frame clones and lacks some. Among more than 110,000 clones listed, 85% to 90% were seen once. The sample in question was peripheral blood, obtained 28 days after the second AZD1222 dose. The source of these receptors is an adult who received the AZD1222 COVID-19 vaccine.

Remarks on this clone: The junction shows a germline mismatch at one end, possibly a read error. The genes are TRBV12-5 and TRBJ2-2; 12 nucleotides line up with TRBD2. Germline-derived CDR1 and CDR2 are LGHNT and FRNRAP. This CDR3 contains 18 residues. This CDR3 is CASALTSGRLLHTGELFF. CDR3 nucleotide sequence: TGTGCTAGTGCTTTGACTAGCGGGAGACTTCTGCACACCGGGGAGCTGTTTTTT.

The rearrangement joins TRBV10-3 to TRBJ2-4; D possibly corresponds to TRBD2 (5 bases). The CDR3 is made up of 16 amino acids. Germline CDR1 and CDR2: ENHRY and SYGVKD. The CDR3 nucleotides are TGTGCACCAGCCCCGTGGCTAGCTATGGCCAAAAACATTCAGTACTTC. Translation gives CAPAPWLAMAKNIQYF.

As concerns this clone: The same CDR3 arises from other DNA sequences in this sample as well. This chain joins TRBV3-1 (or the pseudogene TRBV3-2) and TRBJ1-4; D uncertain. CDR1 LGHDT and CDR2 YNNKEL come from the germline V gene (reference sequence). The CDR3 covers 14 residues. V gave up 1 base and J gave up 3 bases, with 6 bases separating them. The CDR3 is CASSQGGANEKLFF. CDR3 bases: TGTGCCAGCAGCCAAGGGGGTGCTAATGAAAAACTGTTTTTT.

This sequence joins TRBV7-9 and TRBJ1-2; the D gene is possibly TRBD1 (5 bases). V lost 5 bases, J lost 6 bases, and 19 bases lay in between. The V gene's germline CDR1 is SEHNR and CDR2 FQNEAQ (reference sequence). The CDR3 runs to 15 residues. Written as DNA, the CDR3 is TGTGCCAGCAGCCAGGGAGGGACTGTAGGGCATGGCTACACCTTC. It codes for CASSQGGTVGHGYTF.